This T cell receptor beta chain was observed in a study of T cells in Graves' hyperthyroidism and ophthalmopathy. This clonotype has a count of ten or more. The investigators amplified TCR beta CDR3 regions from RNA transcripts. The HTBI primer set drove a first-round RT-PCR of the TCR CDR3. In TCRdb, the multiplex PCR reads were re-called with MiXCR into one record per CDR3 protein. The sample includes about 290,000 distinct CDR3 sequences, around 15% of them seen just once. The length of the CDR3 is 16 residues. The ends were cut back, 2 bases at V and 0 bases at J, with 8 bases in the middle. The germline V gene encodes CDR1 SGHTA and CDR2 FQGNSA.

The specimen was blood. This rearrangement joins TRBV7-2 to TRBJ2-6; D is uncertain. This TCR was sampled from a woman in her forties or fifties with Graves' hyperthyroidism that later progressed to Graves' ophthalmopathy. The CDR3 region is CASSLSRSSGANVLTF. The CDR3 nucleotides are TGTGCCAGCAGCTTATCTCGGAGCTCTGGGGCCAACGTCCTGACTTTC.